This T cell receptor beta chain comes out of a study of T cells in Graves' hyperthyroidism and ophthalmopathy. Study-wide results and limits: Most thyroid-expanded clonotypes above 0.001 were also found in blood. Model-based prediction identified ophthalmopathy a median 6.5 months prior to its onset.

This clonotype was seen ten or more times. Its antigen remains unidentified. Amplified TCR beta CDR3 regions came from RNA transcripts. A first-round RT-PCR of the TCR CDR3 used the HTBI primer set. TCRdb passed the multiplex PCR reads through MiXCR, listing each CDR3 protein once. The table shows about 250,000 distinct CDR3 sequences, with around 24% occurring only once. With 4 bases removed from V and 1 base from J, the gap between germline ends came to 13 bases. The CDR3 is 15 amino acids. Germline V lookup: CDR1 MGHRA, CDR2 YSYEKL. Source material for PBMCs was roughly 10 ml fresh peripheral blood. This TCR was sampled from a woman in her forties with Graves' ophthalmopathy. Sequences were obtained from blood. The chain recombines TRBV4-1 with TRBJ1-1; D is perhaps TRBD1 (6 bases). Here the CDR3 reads CASSLGAGQNTEAFF. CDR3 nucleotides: TGCGCCAGCAGCCTGGGGGCAGGTCAGAACACTGAAGCTTTCTTT.